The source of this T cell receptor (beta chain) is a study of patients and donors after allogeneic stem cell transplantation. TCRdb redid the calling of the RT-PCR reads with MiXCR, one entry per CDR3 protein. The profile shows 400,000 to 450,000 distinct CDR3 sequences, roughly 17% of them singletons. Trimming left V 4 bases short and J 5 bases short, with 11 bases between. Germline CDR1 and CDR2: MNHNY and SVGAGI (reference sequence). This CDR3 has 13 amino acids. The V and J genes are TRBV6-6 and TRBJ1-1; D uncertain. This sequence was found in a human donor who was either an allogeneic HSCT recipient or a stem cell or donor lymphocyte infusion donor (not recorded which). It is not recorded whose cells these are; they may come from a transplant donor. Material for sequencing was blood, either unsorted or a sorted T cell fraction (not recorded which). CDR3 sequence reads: CASSSHGKTEAFF. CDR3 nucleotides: TGTGCCAGCAGTTCCCACGGAAAGACTGAAGCTTTCTTT.